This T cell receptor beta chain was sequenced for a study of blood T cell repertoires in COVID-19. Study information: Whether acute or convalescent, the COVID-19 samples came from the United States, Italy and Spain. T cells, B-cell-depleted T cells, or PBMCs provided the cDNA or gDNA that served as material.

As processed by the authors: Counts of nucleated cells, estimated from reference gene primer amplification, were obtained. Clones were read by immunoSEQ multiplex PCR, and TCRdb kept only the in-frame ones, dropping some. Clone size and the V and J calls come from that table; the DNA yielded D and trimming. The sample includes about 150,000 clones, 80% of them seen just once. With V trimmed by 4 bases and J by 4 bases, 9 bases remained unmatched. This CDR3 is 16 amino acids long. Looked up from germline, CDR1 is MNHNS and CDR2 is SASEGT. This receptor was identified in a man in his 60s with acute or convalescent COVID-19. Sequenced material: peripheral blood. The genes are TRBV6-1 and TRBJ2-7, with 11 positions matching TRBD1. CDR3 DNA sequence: TGTGCCAGCAGTGCTGGAGGACAGGGGGCGGGGTACGAGCAGTACTTC. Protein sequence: CASSAGGQGAGYEQYF.